These 2 T cell receptor beta chains share one sample of origin, sequenced in a study of cytomegalovirus exposure and HLA in healthy donors. Primers: 60 Vbeta forward and 13 Jbeta reverse. Profiling relied on immunoSEQ multiplex PCR, and the TCRdb table lists in-frame clones only, not all of them. The data contain approximately 200,000 clones, 78% of them singletons. The material sequenced was PBMCs. Source of these receptors: a woman aged 30 to 39 in good health and CMV-seropositive.

The chain recombines TRBV6-1 with TRBJ2-1; TRBD1 aligns across 7 bases. This CDR3 spans 14 amino acids. Per the germline V gene, CDR1 is MNHNS and CDR2 is SASEGT. The trim removed 7 bases at V and 5 bases at J, leaving 8 bases unmatched. CDR3 amino acids: CASIFRGTHNEQFF. The CDR3 bases are TGTGCCAGCATTTTCAGGGGGACCCACAATGAGCAGTTCTTC.

The chain couples TRBV5-8 to TRBJ1-2, with D possibly matching TRBD1 (5 bases). V was shortened by 3 bases and J by 6 bases, with 18 bases between the two germline ends. The CDR3 is 15 residues long. Germline loops: CDR1 SGHTS, CDR2 YDEGEE. The CDR3 region has the DNA TGTGCCAGCAGCTCAAATCGGGGGACCCCAAATGGCTACACCTTC. It specifies CASSSNRGTPNGYTF. The full variable domain, with the rest looked up from reference TRBV5-8 and TRBJ1-2, is EAGVTQSPTHLIKTRGQQATLRCSPISGHTSVYWYQQALGLGLQFLLWYDEGEERNRGNFPPRFSGRQFPNYSSELNVNALELEDSALYLCASSSNRGTPNGYTFGSGTRLTVV.